Each of the 32 T cell receptor beta chains below was sequenced from the same sample in a study of neoadjuvant anti-PD-1 for oral cavity cancer. Stated time point: after neoadjuvant nivolumab, at surgical resection. The assay was immunoSEQ multiplex PCR, and TCRdb's table has in-frame clones only and misses some. The data hold 8,500 to 10,000 clones, with roughly 70% observed a single time. The sequencing used PBMCs, collected after nivolumab (anti-PD-1) treatment. Receptors were obtained from a person between 35 and 79 years old with oral cavity squamous cell carcinoma.

The chain couples TRBV15 to TRBJ1-4; no reliable D call. The CDR3 sequence is 15 residues long. Germline lookup yields CDR1 LNHNV and CDR2 YYDKDF (reference sequence). Trimming pared 1 base from V and 5 bases from J, leaving 11 bases between. The CDR3 loop is CATSRAGSENEKLFF. The CDR3 region has the DNA TGTGCCACCAGCAGAGCTGGCAGTGAGAATGAAAAACTGTTTTTT.

The chain uses TRBV6-4 and TRBJ1-1, with D hard to call. The germline CDR1 and CDR2 sequences are MRHNA and SNTAGT. V was pared by 4 bases and J by 1 base, with 7 bases between. The CDR3 has 13 residues. DNA for the CDR3: TGTGCCAGCAGTGTGAAAGGGAACACTGAAGCTTTCTTT. Its protein is CASSVKGNTEAFF.

This chain links TRBV27 with TRBJ2-1; D gene ambiguous. V was trimmed by 6 bases and J by 2 bases, leaving 14 bases between them. In germline, CDR1 is MNHEY, CDR2 SMNVEV (reference sequence). The CDR3 is 15 residues long. Here the CDR3 DNA reads TGTGCCAGCAGACCAGGACGTACCACCTACAATGAGCAGTTCTTC. This gives the protein CASRPGRTTYNEQFF.

The sample holds one count of this clone. CDR3 residues: CASSLSIGGEQYF. The CDR3 bases are TGTGCCAGCAGTTTATCGATCGGGGGGGAGCAGTACTTC. This sequence joins TRBV27 and TRBJ2-7; 7 bases map to TRBD2. CDR3 length: 13 residues. The junction had 3 bases not matched to a gene; V was cut back by 0 bases and J by 7 bases. The germline V gene encodes CDR1 MNHEY and CDR2 SMNVEV (reference sequence).

The chain links TRBV4-1 to TRBJ2-2; TRBD2 agrees at 8 bases. Germline V gives CDR1 MGHRA, CDR2 YSYEKL. Trimming at V came to 0 bases and at J to 2 bases, leaving 5 bases not matched to a gene. CDR3 length: 17 residues. In DNA form, the CDR3 reads TGCGCCAGCAGCCAAGATACAGCGGGGGCCAACACCGGGGAGCTGTTTTTT. Amino acids: CASSQDTAGANTGELFF.

V and J are TRBV2 and TRBJ2-7; TRBD2 might be the D (6 bases). Germline CDR1 and CDR2: SNHLY and FYNNEI. This CDR3 comprises 12 residues. V dropped 6 bases and J dropped 3 bases, with 9 bases sitting between them. The DNA of the CDR3 is TGTGCCAGCAGGACGGGAGACTACGAGCAGTACTTC. Translation gives CASRTGDYEQYF.

CDR3 in DNA: TGTGCCAGCAGTAGGGGGCTAGACACTGAAGCTTTCTTT. It translates to CASSRGLDTEAFF. The chain carries TRBV9 and TRBJ1-1; 7 bases align to TRBD1. CDR1 is SGDLS and CDR2 is YYNGEE in the germline V gene. V dropped 5 bases and J dropped 3; count of bases not matched to a gene: 4. The CDR3 spans 13 residues.

V is TRBV10-2 and J is TRBJ2-7; D remains ambiguous. From germline, CDR1 is WSHSY and CDR2 SAAADI. The CDR3 contains 15 residues. Between the trimmed V and J ends, which lost 2 bases and 5 bases, there was a span of 16 bases. The CDR3 bases are TGCGCCAGCAGTGAGGAGAGCGATAGAAGGAACGAGCAGTACTTC. Encoded protein: CASSEESDRRNEQYF.

This chain joins TRBV30 and TRBJ2-7; weak D call: TRBD1 (5 bases). Between the trimmed V and J ends, which lost 2 bases and 3 bases, there was a span of 8 bases. Looked up from germline, CDR1 is GTSNPN and CDR2 is SVGIG (reference sequence). This CDR3 region has 12 residues. CDR3 coding DNA: TGTGCCTGGAGTCCAGGGATCTACGAGCAGTACTTC. Residues: CAWSPGIYEQYF.

V usage is TRBV5-1 and J usage is TRBJ2-7; D unclear. CDR3 length: 12 amino acids. V was pared by 0 bases and J by 4 bases, with 5 bases between. Germline V gene data show CDR1 as SGHRS and CDR2 as YFSETQ. CDR3 DNA: TGCGCCAGCAGCTTGGATCTATACGAGCAGTACTTC. Amino acids: CASSLDLYEQYF.

This clone was counted between two and nine times. The chain is built from TRBV7-8 and TRBJ1-2; D may be TRBD1 (5 bases). Trimming shortened V by 2 bases and J by 5 bases, and 12 bases separated the two germline ends. Germline CDR1 is SGHVS and CDR2 is FQNEAQ. There are 14 residues in the CDR3. The CDR3 reads CASSLTDSPYGYTF. CDR3 sequence (DNA): TGTGCCAGCAGCTTAACCGACAGCCCTTATGGCTACACCTTC.

This chain links TRBV19 with TRBJ1-1; no clear D. The length of the CDR3 is 12 residues. V was shortened by 3 bases and J by 5 bases, with 7 bases between the two germline ends. Germline CDR1 and CDR2: LNHDA and SQIVND (reference sequence). The CDR3 region has the DNA TGTGCCAGTAGTATGGCGGGGACTGAAGCTTTCTTT. It translates to CASSMAGTEAFF.

J is TRBJ2-7 and V is TRBV5-1; 10 bases agree with TRBD1. CDR1 and CDR2 (germline): SGHRS, YFSETQ. V lost 4 bases, J lost 5 bases, and 3 bases stayed unmatched. This CDR3 has 13 residues. In DNA form, the CDR3 reads TGCGCCAGCAGCCCGACAGGGGGCCACGAGCAGTACTTC. Amino acid sequence: CASSPTGGHEQYF.

The chain has TRBV10-2 and TRBJ1-1; D is uncertain. CDR1 is WSHSY and CDR2 is SAAADI in the germline V gene. Trimming removed 0 bases at V and 0 bases at J, with 5 bases between. This CDR3 is 14 amino acids long. CDR3 protein: CASSESLMNTEAFF. CDR3 nucleotide sequence: TGCGCCAGCAGTGAGTCCCTTATGAACACTGAAGCTTTCTTT.

The V call is TRBV5-1, the J call TRBJ1-6; TRBD1 agrees at 8 bases. Trimming cost V 0 bases and J 10 bases; bases outside gene matches: 3. Germline V gene sequence: CDR1 SGHRS, CDR2 YFSETQ. The CDR3 is 14 amino acids. The CDR3 is CASSLGDRGSPLHF. The CDR3 nucleotides are TGCGCCAGCAGCTTGGGTGACAGGGGATCACCCCTCCACTTT. Drawing the rest from reference TRBV5-1 and TRBJ1-6, the complete variable domain is KAGVTQTPRYLIKTRGQQVTLSCSPISGHRSVSWYQQTPGQGLQFLFEYFSETQRNKGNFPGRFSGRQFSNSRSEMNVSTLELGDSALYLCASSLGDRGSPLHFGNGTRLTVT.

V gene TRBV6-6 combines with J gene TRBJ1-2; TRBD1 might be the D (5 bases). The CDR3 contains 14 residues. Germline V lookup: CDR1 MNHNY, CDR2 SVGAGI (reference sequence). Trimming left V 5 bases short and J 2 bases short, with 12 bases between. CDR3 DNA: TGTGCCAGCAGTCAGGGCGGCGGGAACTATGGCTACACCTTC. Translation: CASSQGGGNYGYTF.

This clone was detected only once. The V call is TRBV7-2, the J call TRBJ1-5; D perhaps matches TRBD1 (5 bases). Looked up from germline, CDR1 is SGHTA and CDR2 is FQGNSA. Trimming cost V 8 bases and J 1 base, with 12 bases left between them. This CDR3 spans 14 amino acids. In DNA, the CDR3 is TGTGCCAGCGGGGGGTCTTCGAGCAATCAGCCCCAGCATTTT. It codes for CASGGSSSNQPQHF.

This clone occurred once. The chain joins TRBV2 to TRBJ1-4, with D maybe TRBD1 (5 bases). The germline V gene has CDR1 SNHLY and CDR2 FYNNEI. Trimming shortened V by 5 bases and J by 14 bases, and 21 bases separated the two germline ends. The length of the CDR3 is 14 residues. This CDR3 reads CASSTWDAAKGLFF. The CDR3 nucleotides are TGTGCCAGCAGTACTTGGGACGCGGCTAAGGGGCTGTTTTTT.

The rearrangement links TRBV27 to TRBJ2-7; the D gene is possibly TRBD2 (6 bases). Germline CDR1 and CDR2: MNHEY and SMNVEV (reference sequence). V was pared by 5 bases and J by 3 bases, with 14 bases between. This CDR3 contains 14 residues. The CDR3 reads CASSPGLGGYEQYF. The CDR3 bases are TGTGCCAGCAGTCCGGGACTGGGGGGCTACGAGCAGTACTTC.

J is TRBJ2-1 and V is TRBV5-4; D is ambiguous. The CDR3 totals 12 residues. Germline V gene sequence: CDR1 SGHNT, CDR2 YYREEE (reference sequence). V dropped 1 base and J dropped 3 bases, with 2 bases sitting between them. The CDR3 here is CASSLNYNEQFF. In DNA, the CDR3 is TGTGCCAGCAGCTTGAACTACAATGAGCAGTTCTTC.

V gene TRBV29-1 combines with J gene TRBJ1-2; the D gene is possibly TRBD1 (6 bases). The CDR3 consists of 14 residues. From germline, CDR1 is SQVTM and CDR2 ANQGSEA. V lost 0 bases, J lost 6 bases, and 14 bases lay in between. As DNA, the CDR3 is TGCAGCGTTGAAGAGGGGGCATTAGGAGATGGCTACACCTTC. It codes for CSVEEGALGDGYTF. The full variable domain, rest sourced from reference TRBV29-1 and TRBJ1-2, is SAVISQKPSRDICQRGTSLTIQCQVDSQVTMMFWYRQQPGQSLTLIATANQGSEATYESGFVIDKFPISRPNLTFSTLTVSNMSPEDSSIYLCSVEEGALGDGYTFGSGTRLTVV.

This clone was found once. The J gene is TRBJ1-2, the V gene TRBV27; TRBD1 agrees at 7 bases. CDR1 MNHEY and CDR2 SMNVEV come from the germline V gene (reference sequence). This CDR3 has 13 amino acids. V gave up 6 bases and J gave up 0 bases; unmatched junction bases: 1. The CDR3 reads CASRGTANYGYTF. In DNA form, the CDR3 reads TGTGCCAGCAGGGGGACAGCTAACTATGGCTACACCTTC.

In nucleotides, the CDR3 is TGTGCCAGCAGCCTATATACGGGGAGAGGAGGCAATCAGCCCCAGCATTTT. The encoded protein is CASSLYTGRGGNQPQHF. This sequence joins TRBV5-6 and TRBJ1-5, with D unresolved. CDR1 SGHDT and CDR2 YYEEEE come from the germline V gene. The CDR3 loop spans 17 amino acids. V was trimmed by 4 bases and J by 2 bases, leaving 19 bases between them. Combining the CDR3 with reference TRBV5-6 and TRBJ1-5 gives the whole variable domain DAGVTQSPTHLIKTRGQQVTLRCSPKSGHDTVSWYQQALGQGPQFIFQYYEEEERQRGNFPDRFSGHQFPNYSSELNVNALLLGDSALYLCASSLYTGRGGNQPQHFGDGTRLSIL.

This clone occurred a few times. The gene calls are TRBV25-1 and TRBJ2-3; unclear D gene. V was shortened by 7 bases and J by 0 bases, with 14 bases between the two germline ends. Germline-derived CDR1 and CDR2 are MGHDK and SYGVNS. CDR3 length equals 15 residues. The CDR3 loop reads CASTSVYGSTDTQYF. The CDR3 coding sequence is TGTGCCAGCACCTCTGTTTACGGGAGCACAGATACGCAGTATTTT.

The chain links TRBV7-9 to TRBJ1-1, with D possibly TRBD1 on 5 matching bases. The CDR3 covers 14 residues. Germline CDR1 and CDR2: SEHNR and FQNEAQ (reference sequence). Trimming took 3 bases from V and 1 from J, leaving 9 bases between them. In DNA form, the CDR3 reads TGTGCCAGCAGCTTTGCCGACAGGAACACTGAAGCTTTCTTT. Amino acid sequence: CASSFADRNTEAFF.

The J gene is TRBJ2-5, the V gene TRBV4-1; no clear D. Trimming took off 1 base at V and 5 bases at J, with 8 bases between the two ends. The CDR3 covers 13 residues. The germline CDR1 and CDR2 sequences are MGHRA and YSYEKL. The CDR3 is CASSQVTGETQYF. DNA for the CDR3: TGCGCCAGCAGCCAAGTTACCGGGGAGACCCAGTACTTC.

This clone was seen a handful of times. The rearrangement links TRBV4-1 to TRBJ2-3; 10 positions match TRBD2. The junction had 8 bases not matched to a gene; V was cut back by 0 bases and J by 2 bases. Germline CDR1 reads MGHRA; CDR2 reads YSYEKL. The CDR3 length is 18 residues. For the CDR3, the DNA is TGCGCCAGCAGCCAAGATTTTCTAGCGGGGGCGCACACAGATACGCAGTATTTT. Translation: CASSQDFLAGAHTDTQYF.

V gene TRBV10-2 combines with J gene TRBJ2-1; D perhaps matches TRBD1 (5 bases). Germline CDR1 and CDR2: WSHSY and SAAADI. CDR3 length: 14 amino acids. V was cut by 3 bases and J by 6 bases, with 12 bases left in between. CDR3 region: CASSEKDRRNEQFF. CDR3 DNA sequence: TGCGCCAGCAGTGAAAAAGACAGACGCAATGAGCAGTTCTTC.

This chain connects TRBV5-5 to TRBJ2-5; the D gene is possibly TRBD2 (5 bases). Germline CDR1 reads SGHKS; CDR2 reads YYEKEE (reference sequence). The CDR3 length is 13 residues. Trimming cost V 6 bases and J 1 base, with 10 bases left between them. The CDR3 loop reads CASILALQETQYF. Written as DNA, the CDR3 is TGTGCCAGCATCCTAGCCCTCCAAGAGACCCAGTACTTC.

The chain links TRBV2 to TRBJ2-1; D ambiguous. Germline assignment: CDR1 SNHLY and CDR2 FYNNEI. Trimming pared 6 bases from V and 0 bases from J, leaving 9 bases between. The CDR3 is 14 residues long. The CDR3: CASSRASSYNEQFF. The CDR3 bases are TGTGCCAGCAGCCGGGCTAGCTCCTACAATGAGCAGTTCTTC.

V is TRBV5-1 and J is TRBJ2-3; D is ambiguous. The CDR3 sequence is 12 residues long. Germline CDR1 is SGHRS and CDR2 is YFSETQ. V gave up 5 bases and J gave up 4 bases, with 8 bases separating them. The CDR3 nucleotides are TGCGCCAGCAGTTACGCTTCAGATACGCAGTATTTT. Protein sequence: CASSYASDTQYF.

This chain joins TRBV11-2 and TRBJ2-3; 8 nucleotides agree with TRBD2. Trimming removed 5 bases from V and 4 bases from J; junction bases left unmatched: 8. This CDR3 is 15 amino acids long. CDR1 and CDR2 from the germline V gene are SGHAT and FQNNGV. Here the CDR3 DNA reads TGTGCCAGCAGCGTGAGCGGGAGTGGATCAGATACGCAGTATTTT. Its translation: CASSVSGSGSDTQYF.